The T cell receptor beta chain described here comes from a study of cytomegalovirus exposure and HLA in healthy donors. Among the roughly 120 subjects of the validation cohort, separate from the 666-subject first cohort, were the donors. Notes on the study in general: Both high specificity and high sensitivity reportedly marked the classifier's diagnosis of cytomegalovirus status.

In its sample, this clone was seen once. Its specificity is unknown. The ends lost 5 bases at V and 4 bases at J; junction bases unmatched: 8. Germline CDR1 and CDR2: MNHEY and SVGAGI. The CDR3 runs 14 residues. Assay used: immunoSEQ multiplex PCR; TCRdb lists only in-frame clones, some missing. The data show some 130,000 clones, almost 85% seen once. The sequence came from a man aged 25-40 years in good health and CMV-seropositive. Sample: PBMCs. The V call is TRBV6-5, the J call TRBJ2-7; 7 bases are shared with TRBD2. The CDR3: CASSAVSSGYEQYF. In nucleotides, the CDR3 is TGTGCCAGCAGTGCGGTTTCTAGCGGTTACGAGCAGTACTTC.